This T cell receptor (beta chain) derives from a study of T cells in Graves' hyperthyroidism and ophthalmopathy. Whole-study results and caveats: The model foresaw ophthalmopathy a median 6.5 months prior to onset.

The CDR3 sequence is 14 residues long. V dropped 4 bases and J dropped 1 base, with 11 bases sitting between them. Germline V gene data show CDR1 as SGDLS and CDR2 as YYNGEE. This clonotype was detected ten times or more. Its specificity is not known. Amplification targeted TCR beta CDR3 regions from RNA transcripts. With the HTBI primer set, the TCR CDR3 went through a first round of RT-PCR. TCRdb reprocessed the multiplex PCR reads with MiXCR, giving one entry per CDR3 protein. The sample consists of 500,000 to 650,000 distinct CDR3 sequences, around 15% of them appearing once. The chain has TRBV9 and TRBJ2-5, with D perhaps matching TRBD2 (6 bases). The sequence was collected from a woman aged 50 to 60 with Graves' ophthalmopathy. The sequenced material came from blood. CDR3 nucleotides: TGTGCCAGCAGCCCGGAGGGGCCCCAAGAGACCCAGTACTTC. Protein sequence: CASSPEGPQETQYF.